What follows describes a single T cell receptor (beta chain). Its antigen remains unknown. CDR1 and CDR2 from the germline V gene are LNHDA and SQIVND (reference sequence). The V gene lost 3 bases and the J gene lost 6 bases, with 19 bases spanning the gap. This CDR3 comprises 16 residues. Genomic DNA, serving as template, underwent TCR beta VDJ and CDR3 profiling. MiXCR, run by TCRdb on the reads, gives a single entry per CDR3 protein. The table lists under 200,000 distinct CDR3 sequences, around three fifths of them singletons. The entry originates in a study of CD8+CD57+ T cells in acquired aplastic anemia. Across the study: Across the sorted CD4+ and CD8+ cells, DNA amounts averaged roughly 3.5 ug.

General observations from the study: Patients and controls shared 25 to 30 CD8+ CDR3 sequences, highly expressed in patients. Patients showed no significant difference from controls in CD8+ Simpson's diversity.

The receptor was isolated from a human donor with severe aplastic anemia or a healthy control (not recorded which). The rearrangement uses TRBV19 and TRBJ2-3, with D hard to call. The sample was sorted CD4+, CD8+, or CD8+CD57+ T cells (not recorded which) from PBMCs. For the CDR3, the DNA is TGTGCCAGTAGTATTACTTCTTCCAGGTCCAAGGATACGCAGTATTTT. Protein sequence: CASSITSSRSKDTQYF.